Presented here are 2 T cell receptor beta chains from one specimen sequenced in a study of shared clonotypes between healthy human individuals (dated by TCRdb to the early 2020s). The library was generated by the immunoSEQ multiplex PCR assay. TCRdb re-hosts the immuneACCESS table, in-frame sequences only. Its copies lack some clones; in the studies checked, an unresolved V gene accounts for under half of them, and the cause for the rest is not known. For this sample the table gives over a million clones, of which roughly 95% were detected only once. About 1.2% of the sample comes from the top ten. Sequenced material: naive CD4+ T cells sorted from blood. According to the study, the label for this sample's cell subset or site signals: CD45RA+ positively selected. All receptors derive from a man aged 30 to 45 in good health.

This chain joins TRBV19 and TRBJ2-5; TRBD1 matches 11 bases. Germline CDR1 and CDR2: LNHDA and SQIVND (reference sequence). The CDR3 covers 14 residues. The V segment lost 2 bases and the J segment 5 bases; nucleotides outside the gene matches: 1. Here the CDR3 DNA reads TGTGCCAGTAGTATAAGGGACAGGGGGGAGACCCAGTACTTC. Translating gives CASSIRDRGETQYF. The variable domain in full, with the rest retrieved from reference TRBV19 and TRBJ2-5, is DGGITQSPKYLFRKEGQNVTLSCEQNLNHDAMYWYRQDPGQGLRLIYYSQIVNDFQKGDIAEGYSVSREKKESFPLTVTSAQKNPTAFYLCASSIRDRGETQYFGPGTRLLVL.

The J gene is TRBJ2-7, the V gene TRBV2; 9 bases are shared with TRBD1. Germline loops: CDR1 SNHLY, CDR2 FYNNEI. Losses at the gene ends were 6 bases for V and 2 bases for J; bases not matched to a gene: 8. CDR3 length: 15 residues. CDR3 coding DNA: TGTGCCAGCAGGGGCCGGGACAGGGTTGCCTACGAGCAGTACTTC. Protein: CASRGRDRVAYEQYF.